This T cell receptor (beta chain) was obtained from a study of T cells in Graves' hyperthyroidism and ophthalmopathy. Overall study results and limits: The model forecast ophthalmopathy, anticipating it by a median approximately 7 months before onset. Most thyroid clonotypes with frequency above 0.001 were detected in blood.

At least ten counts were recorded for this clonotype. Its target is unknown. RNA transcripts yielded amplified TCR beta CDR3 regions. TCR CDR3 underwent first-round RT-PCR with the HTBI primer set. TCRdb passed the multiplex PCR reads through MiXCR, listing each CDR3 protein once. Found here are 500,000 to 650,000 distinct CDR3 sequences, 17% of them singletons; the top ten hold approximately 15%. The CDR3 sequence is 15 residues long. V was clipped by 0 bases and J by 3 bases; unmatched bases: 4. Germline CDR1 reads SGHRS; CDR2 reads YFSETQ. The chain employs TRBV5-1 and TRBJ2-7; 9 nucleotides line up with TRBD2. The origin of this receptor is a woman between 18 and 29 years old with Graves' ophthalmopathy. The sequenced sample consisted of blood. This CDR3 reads CASSLVASGDYEQYF. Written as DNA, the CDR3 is TGCGCCAGCAGCTTGGTGGCTAGCGGGGACTACGAGCAGTACTTC.